Listed below are T cell receptor beta chains from one sample, sequenced in a study of blood T cells in healthy people across ages. TCRdb passed the 5' RACE reads through MiXCR, listing each CDR3 protein once. Of approximately 820,000 distinct CDR3 sequences detected, 40% to 50% appear once; the ten largest clones hold about a fifth. Sequenced material: blood. The receptors were gathered from a man between 60 and 70 years old in good health. The CDR3 runs from the conserved cysteine through the conserved F or W. D genes are given only for firm matches. Rows may omit the clone size; those that give it use once, few, many or a size class.

length,size,J,D,V,DNA,CDR3
15,-,TRBJ1-5,TRBD1,TRBV10-2,TGCGCCAGCAGTGAGTCGCGACAGGGAGGTCAGCCCCAGCATTTT,CASSESRQGGQPQHF
13,-,TRBJ1-2,TRBD1,TRBV20-1,TGCAGTGTAGACAGGGGGAGGATCTATGGCTACACCTTC,CSVDRGRIYGYTF
15,-,TRBJ1-1,TRBD1,TRBV6-1,TGTGCCAGCAGTGCCCAGGGGGTGATGAACACTGAAGCTTTCTTT,CASSAQGVMNTEAFF
14,-,TRBJ1-2,TRBD1,TRBV27,TGTGCCAGCAGTTTATCCCAGGGGGTTTATGGCTACACCTTC,CASSLSQGVYGYTF
14,-,TRBJ2-7,-,TRBV11-3,TGTGCCAGCAGCTTCGGGGGAAGTAACTACGAGCAGTACTTC,CASSFGGSNYEQYF
13,-,TRBJ2-1,-,TRBV20-1,TGCAGTGCTTTGGACTCCTCATACAATGAGCAGTTCTTC,CSALDSSYNEQFF
12,-,TRBJ1-1,TRBD1,TRBV20-1,TGCAGTGCTGCTGACAGGGTTACCGAAGCTTTCTTT,CSAADRVTEAFF
18,few,TRBJ2-1,TRBD2,TRBV6-1,TGTGCCAGCAGCCGCCCCCCTAGAGCGGGGGGCGCCTACAATGAGCAGTTCTTC,CASSRPPRAGGAYNEQFF
14,-,TRBJ2-7,-,TRBV5-6,TGTGCCAGCAGCTCGACCGCATCCATCTACGAGCAGTACTTC,CASSSTASIYEQYF
13,-,TRBJ2-2,-,TRBV13,TGTGCCAGCAGCGTAGGGCGAAGCGGGGAGCTGTTTTTT,CASSVGRSGELFF
15,-,TRBJ2-2,-,TRBV5-1,TGCGCCAGCAGCTCCGGCGCCCAGAACACCGGGGAGCTGTTTTTT,CASSSGAQNTGELFF